This is a list of T cell receptor beta chains from one sample in a study of T cell changes during pregnancy in multiple sclerosis. Measured with immunoSEQ multiplex PCR; TCRdb has only the in-frame clones, and not every one. The data show about 17,000 clones, about 87% seen once. The source was CD8+ T cells from peripheral blood mononuclear cells, collected in the third trimester of pregnancy. These receptors originate from a female donor in good health, enrolled as a control in a pregnancy study. Each CDR3 is given with its conserved first and last residue. D genes are given only for firm matches. Expanded clones get a size class; other rows say once, few or many, or leave the size out.

d_gene: TRBD2
j_gene: TRBJ2-7
v_gene: TRBV27
abundance: NA
CDR3aa: CASSWYSGSKNEQYF
CDR3nt: TGTGCCAGCAGTTGGTACAGCGGGAGCAAGAACGAGCAGTACTTC

d_gene: TRBD2
j_gene: TRBJ2-7
v_gene: TRBV4-3
abundance: NA
CDR3aa: CASSPGVAGVHEQYF
CDR3nt: TGCGCCAGCAGCCCTGGGGTAGCGGGAGTCCACGAGCAGTACTTC

d_gene: NA
j_gene: TRBJ2-7
v_gene: TRBV7-9
abundance: NA
CDR3aa: CASSSQGYYEQYF
CDR3nt: TGTGCCAGCAGCTCACAGGGTTACTACGAGCAGTACTTC

d_gene: TRBD2
j_gene: TRBJ2-1
v_gene: TRBV28
abundance: NA
CDR3aa: CASTASGGDNEQFF
CDR3nt: TGTGCCAGCACCGCTAGCGGGGGGGACAATGAGCAGTTCTTC

d_gene: TRBD1
j_gene: TRBJ1-5
v_gene: TRBV5-1
abundance: medium-sized
CDR3aa: CASPDRGNQPQHF
CDR3nt: TGCGCCAGTCCCGACAGGGGCAATCAGCCCCAGCATTTT

d_gene: TRBD2
j_gene: TRBJ2-3
v_gene: TRBV7-9
abundance: few
CDR3aa: CASSLLAGPTDTQYF
CDR3nt: TGTGCCAGCAGCTTACTAGCGGGACCCACAGATACGCAGTATTTT

d_gene: TRBD1
j_gene: TRBJ2-7
v_gene: TRBV28
abundance: NA
CDR3aa: CASSLWRDSSYEQYF
CDR3nt: TGTGCCAGCAGTTTATGGAGGGACAGCTCCTACGAGCAGTACTTC

d_gene: NA
j_gene: TRBJ2-1
v_gene: TRBV7-9
abundance: few
CDR3aa: CASSLLQGSYNEQFF
CDR3nt: TGTGCCAGCAGCTTACTGCAGGGGTCCTACAATGAGCAGTTCTTC

d_gene: NA
j_gene: TRBJ2-7
v_gene: TRBV15
abundance: NA
CDR3aa: CATSRDTVDEQYF
CDR3nt: TGTGCCACCAGCAGAGATACGGTAGACGAGCAGTACTTC

d_gene: TRBD2
j_gene: TRBJ2-3
v_gene: TRBV4-1
abundance: NA
CDR3aa: CASSPVAGGPTDTQYF
CDR3nt: TGCGCCAGCAGCCCAGTAGCGGGGGGGCCGACAGATACGCAGTATTTT

d_gene: NA
j_gene: TRBJ1-1
v_gene: TRBV5-1
abundance: few
CDR3aa: CASSLRGMNTEAFF
CDR3nt: TGCGCCAGCAGCTTGAGGGGAATGAACACTGAAGCTTTCTTT

d_gene: TRBD2
j_gene: TRBJ2-7
v_gene: TRBV5-4
abundance: few
CDR3aa: CASSEGLAGVYEQYF
CDR3nt: TGTGCCAGCAGCGAGGGACTAGCGGGGGTATACGAGCAGTACTTC

d_gene: TRBD1
j_gene: TRBJ2-1
v_gene: TRBV7-8
abundance: NA
CDR3aa: CASSLPLGQGWGNEQFF
CDR3nt: TGTGCCAGCAGCCTCCCACTAGGACAGGGATGGGGCAATGAGCAGTTCTTC

d_gene: NA
j_gene: TRBJ2-5
v_gene: TRBV29-1
abundance: NA
CDR3aa: CSVDRAETQYF
CDR3nt: TGCAGCGTTGACAGGGCAGAGACCCAGTACTTC

d_gene: TRBD1
j_gene: TRBJ1-5
v_gene: TRBV7-8
abundance: NA
CDR3aa: CASSNGQDQPQHF
CDR3nt: TGTGCCAGCAGCAACGGACAGGATCAGCCCCAGCATTTT

d_gene: TRBD1
j_gene: TRBJ1-5
v_gene: TRBV27
abundance: NA
CDR3aa: CASRYGGGDQPQHF
CDR3nt: TGTGCCAGCAGGTACGGAGGGGGCGATCAGCCCCAGCATTTT

d_gene: NA
j_gene: TRBJ2-7
v_gene: TRBV6-5
abundance: NA
CDR3aa: CASSYGSWHEQYF
CDR3nt: TGTGCCAGCAGTTACGGTTCGTGGCACGAGCAGTACTTC

d_gene: TRBD2
j_gene: TRBJ2-3
v_gene: TRBV5-1
abundance: NA
CDR3aa: CASSLWGSGGRDTQYF
CDR3nt: TGCGCCAGCAGTTTGTGGGGTAGCGGGGGACGAGATACGCAGTATTTT

d_gene: NA
j_gene: TRBJ1-3
v_gene: TRBV14
abundance: NA
CDR3aa: CASSQGRYSGNTIYF
CDR3nt: TGTGCCAGCAGCCAAGGGCGGTACTCTGGAAACACCATATATTTT

d_gene: NA
j_gene: TRBJ1-2
v_gene: TRBV19
abundance: medium-sized
CDR3aa: CASSIKGQGGGHYGYTF
CDR3nt: TGTGCCAGTAGTATAAAGGGGCAGGGCGGGGGTCACTATGGCTACACCTTC

d_gene: NA
j_gene: TRBJ2-7
v_gene: TRBV28
abundance: NA
CDR3aa: CASSLATDIYEQYF
CDR3nt: TGTGCCAGCAGTTTAGCGACAGACATCTACGAGCAGTACTTC

d_gene: TRBD2
j_gene: TRBJ2-7
v_gene: TRBV5-1
abundance: NA
CDR3aa: CASSSGTIYEQYF
CDR3nt: TGCGCCAGCAGCTCCGGGACTATCTACGAGCAGTACTTC

d_gene: NA
j_gene: TRBJ1-5
v_gene: TRBV4-1
abundance: NA
CDR3aa: CASSQHGGEAQPQHF
CDR3nt: TGCGCCAGCAGCCAACACGGGGGGGAGGCACAGCCCCAGCATTTT

d_gene: TRBD1
j_gene: TRBJ2-7
v_gene: TRBV7-3
abundance: NA
CDR3aa: CASSRQGAIGEQYF
CDR3nt: TGTGCCAGCAGCAGACAGGGGGCGATTGGCGAGCAGTACTTC

d_gene: NA
j_gene: TRBJ1-2
v_gene: TRBV7-8
abundance: NA
CDR3aa: CASSLRLAQSGYTF
CDR3nt: TGTGCCAGCAGCTTACGTCTAGCCCAAAGCGGCTACACCTTC

d_gene: NA
j_gene: TRBJ2-3
v_gene: TRBV5-1
abundance: few
CDR3aa: CASSNGTLGDTQYF
CDR3nt: TGCGCCAGCAGCAACGGGACTCTCGGGGATACGCAGTATTTT

d_gene: NA
j_gene: TRBJ1-1
v_gene: TRBV28
abundance: NA
CDR3aa: CASSTQKAESHTEAFF
CDR3nt: TGTGCCAGCAGCACCCAAAAAGCGGAGTCGCACACTGAAGCTTTCTTT

d_gene: TRBD1
j_gene: TRBJ2-5
v_gene: TRBV28
abundance: NA
CDR3aa: CASSDRGGETQYF
CDR3nt: TGTGCCAGCAGTGACAGGGGTGGAGAGACCCAGTACTTC

d_gene: NA
j_gene: TRBJ1-2
v_gene: TRBV11-2
abundance: NA
CDR3aa: CASSFHPRGNNYGYTF
CDR3nt: TGTGCCAGCAGCTTCCACCCGCGGGGCAATAACTATGGCTACACCTTC

d_gene: TRBD2
j_gene: TRBJ2-3
v_gene: TRBV6-1
abundance: few
CDR3aa: CASSDLAGADTQYF
CDR3nt: TGTGCCAGCAGTGATTTAGCGGGAGCAGATACGCAGTATTTT

d_gene: NA
j_gene: TRBJ1-1
v_gene: TRBV18
abundance: NA
CDR3aa: CASSPPRQIEAFF
CDR3nt: TGTGCCAGCTCACCACCCAGACAGATTGAAGCTTTCTTT

d_gene: NA
j_gene: TRBJ2-6
v_gene: TRBV6-5
abundance: NA
CDR3aa: CASSYENAGANVLTF
CDR3nt: TGTGCCAGCAGTTACGAGAATGCTGGGGCCAACGTCCTGACTTTC

d_gene: NA
j_gene: TRBJ2-5
v_gene: TRBV7-9
abundance: NA
CDR3aa: CASSSLWDTEETQYF
CDR3nt: TGTGCCAGCAGCTCATTGTGGGACACGGAAGAGACCCAGTACTTC

d_gene: NA
j_gene: TRBJ2-5
v_gene: TRBV13
abundance: NA
CDR3aa: CASSLVLTGSQETQYF
CDR3nt: TGTGCCAGCAGCTTAGTGTTGACGGGAAGCCAAGAGACCCAGTACTTC

d_gene: NA
j_gene: TRBJ1-1
v_gene: TRBV2
abundance: NA
CDR3aa: CASSGEASPTEAFF
CDR3nt: TGTGCCAGCAGTGGTGAGGCCAGTCCCACCGAAGCTTTCTTT

d_gene: TRBD1
j_gene: TRBJ2-1
v_gene: TRBV9
abundance: NA
CDR3aa: CASSVEGTGGFDEQFF
CDR3nt: TGTGCCAGCAGCGTAGAGGGAACAGGGGGGTTCGATGAGCAGTTCTTC

d_gene: NA
j_gene: TRBJ2-3
v_gene: TRBV18
abundance: NA
CDR3aa: CASSQRINRRDNYPDTQYF
CDR3nt: TGTGCCAGCTCCCAACGGATTAATCGCCGGGACAACTACCCAGATACGCAGTATTTT

d_gene: NA
j_gene: TRBJ1-5
v_gene: TRBV27
abundance: NA
CDR3aa: CASSRQNQPQHF
CDR3nt: TGTGCCAGCAGTCGACAGAATCAGCCCCAGCATTTT

d_gene: NA
j_gene: TRBJ1-2
v_gene: TRBV7-4
abundance: NA
CDR3aa: CASSPRQYYGYTF
CDR3nt: TGTGCCAGCAGCCCCCGACAGTACTATGGCTACACCTTC

d_gene: NA
j_gene: TRBJ2-2
v_gene: TRBV5-6
abundance: NA
CDR3aa: CASSLAVAGWDTGELFF
CDR3nt: TGTGCCAGCAGCTTGGCGGTGGCAGGGTGGGACACCGGGGAGCTGTTTTTT

d_gene: TRBD2
j_gene: TRBJ2-3
v_gene: TRBV4-1
abundance: NA
CDR3aa: CASSQVSGGAGDTQYF
CDR3nt: TGCGCCAGCAGCCAAGTTTCCGGGGGGGCCGGGGATACGCAGTATTTT

d_gene: NA
j_gene: TRBJ2-2
v_gene: TRBV29-1
abundance: NA
CDR3aa: CSAGHTNTGELFF
CDR3nt: TGCAGCGCCGGACACACGAACACCGGGGAGCTGTTTTTT

d_gene: NA
j_gene: TRBJ2-1
v_gene: TRBV5-4
abundance: NA
CDR3aa: CASSFRDNEQFF
CDR3nt: TGTGCCAGCAGCTTCAGGGACAATGAGCAGTTCTTC

d_gene: TRBD1
j_gene: TRBJ2-6
v_gene: TRBV29-1
abundance: NA
CDR3aa: CSVSGQGSSLGANVLTF
CDR3nt: TGCAGCGTTTCTGGACAGGGGTCTTCACTTGGGGCCAACGTCCTGACTTTC

d_gene: NA
j_gene: TRBJ1-1
v_gene: TRBV6-5
abundance: NA
CDR3aa: CASSYSTGVAEAFF
CDR3nt: TGTGCCAGCAGTTACTCAACGGGGGTGGCTGAAGCTTTCTTT

d_gene: NA
j_gene: TRBJ2-2
v_gene: TRBV6-1
abundance: NA
CDR3aa: CASSPGLQTGELFF
CDR3nt: TGTGCCAGCAGTCCGGGACTCCAAACCGGGGAGCTGTTTTTT

d_gene: TRBD2
j_gene: TRBJ2-7
v_gene: TRBV6-1
abundance: NA
CDR3aa: CASSERDMGLAYYEQYF
CDR3nt: TGTGCCAGCAGTGAAAGAGATATGGGACTAGCTTATTACGAGCAGTACTTC

d_gene: NA
j_gene: TRBJ2-5
v_gene: TRBV5-4
abundance: NA
CDR3aa: CASSLDGHTLRETQYF
CDR3nt: TGTGCCAGCAGCTTGGACGGACACACGCTTAGAGAGACCCAGTACTTC